This TCR beta chain was sequenced in a study of cytomegalovirus exposure and HLA in healthy donors. The overall study: Approximately 190 million T cells yielded roughly 120 million unique TCR beta sequences, as an earlier analysis found. Findings of the study overall: HLA alleles showed associations with 16,951 TCR beta sequences in a later analysis, at a 0.05 false discovery rate. Compared with the roughly 670-donor mean, an Asian-associated ancestry cluster reportedly had fewer N-insertions, according to a later analysis. Most TCR sequences proved rare, with some public TCRs found in many donors.

Comment on this clone: Its antigen remains unidentified.

Both 60 Vbeta primers and 13 Jbeta primers went into the PCR. The method was immunoSEQ multiplex PCR; TCRdb's version includes in-frame clones alone and lacks a portion of them. The profile shows under 170,000 clones, about four fifths of them singletons. Germline V gene lookup returns CDR1 MDHEN and CDR2 SYDVKM. This CDR3 is 15 amino acids long. Trimming removed 3 bases from V and 6 bases from J; junction bases left unmatched: 10. The TCR comes from a human donor in good health. This rearrangement joins TRBV28 to TRBJ2-7; 8 bases line up with TRBD1. The sequencing input was PBMCs. The CDR3 DNA follows: TGTGCCAGCAGTTTCCGTCGTGGACAGGGCGCCGAGCAGTACTTC. It translates to CASSFRRGQGAEQYF.